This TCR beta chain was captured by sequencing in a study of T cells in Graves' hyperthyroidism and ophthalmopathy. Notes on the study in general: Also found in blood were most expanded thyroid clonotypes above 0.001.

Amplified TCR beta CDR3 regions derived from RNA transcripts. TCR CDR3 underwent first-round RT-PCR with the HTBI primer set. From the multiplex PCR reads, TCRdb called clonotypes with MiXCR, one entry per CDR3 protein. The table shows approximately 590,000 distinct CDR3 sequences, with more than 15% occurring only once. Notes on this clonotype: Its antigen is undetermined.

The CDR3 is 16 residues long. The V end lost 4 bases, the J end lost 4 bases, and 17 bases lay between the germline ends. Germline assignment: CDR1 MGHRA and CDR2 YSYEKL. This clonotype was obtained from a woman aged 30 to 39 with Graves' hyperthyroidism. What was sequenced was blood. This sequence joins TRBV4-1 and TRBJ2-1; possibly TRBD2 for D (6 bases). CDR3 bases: TGCGCCAGCAGCCTCGGAGGGTTGGCATCGTACAATGAGCAGTTCTTC. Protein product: CASSLGGLASYNEQFF.